One sample yielded the 4 T cell receptor beta chains listed below, sequenced in a study of T cell repertoires in cytomegalovirus infection. TCRdb analysed the reads with MiXCR anew, one entry per CDR3 protein. Seen here are 350,000 to 400,000 distinct CDR3 sequences, roughly a third observed once, and the top ten hold approximately 13%. These receptors lack a known antigen. The material sequenced was cultured PBMCs, taken from culture after CMV antigen stimulation. The receptor set was obtained from a human donor in good health (CMV status not recorded). Some clones in this sample may be carry-over from other donors' samples.

There are a few counts of this clonotype. The rearrangement joins TRBV7-9 to TRBJ1-1; TRBD1 is a possible D gene (5 bases). Germline V CDR1 and CDR2: SEHNR, FQNEAQ (reference sequence). The length of the CDR3 is 16 residues. V was shortened by 1 base and J by 4 bases, with 16 bases between the two germline ends. CDR3 residues: CASSLVGGGSVTEAFF. The CDR3 nucleotides read TGTGCCAGCAGCTTAGTTGGCGGGGGGTCGGTCACTGAAGCTTTCTTT. Variable domain in full (rest from reference TRBV7-9 and TRBJ1-1): DTGVSQNPRHKITKRGQNVTFRCDPISEHNRLYWYRQTLGQGPEFLTYFQNEAQLEKSRLLSDRFSAERPKGSFSTLEIQRTEQGDSAMYLCASSLVGGGSVTEAFFGQGTRLTVV.

The sample holds a few counts of this clonotype. J is TRBJ2-1 and V is TRBV28; 9 positions match TRBD1. The V and J ends lost 6 bases and 8 bases, in that order; junction bases with no gene match: 14. Germline-derived CDR1 and CDR2 are MDHEN and SYDVKM. This CDR3 region has 16 residues. The CDR3 bases are TGTGCCAGCAGGGGGGACAGGGCGTTCAACCGCGATGAGCAGTTCTTC. Protein sequence: CASRGDRAFNRDEQFF.

This clonotype was found a few times. The chain joins TRBV7-2 to TRBJ2-3; the match to TRBD2 covers 10 bases. The CDR3 length is 17 residues. Trimming took 1 base from V and 7 from J; bases not matched to a gene: 11. Germline V gene sequence: CDR1 SGHTA, CDR2 FQGNSA. The CDR3 loop reads CASSLVTSGRAFHTQYF. As DNA, the CDR3 is TGTGCCAGCAGCTTAGTCACCAGCGGGAGGGCCTTCCATACGCAGTATTTT.

J is TRBJ2-2 and V is TRBV27, with D hard to call. The CDR3 length is 15 residues. V lost 4 bases and J lost 2, with 11 bases in between. Germline loops: CDR1 MNHEY, CDR2 SMNVEV (reference sequence). The CDR3 DNA sequence: TGTGCCAGCAGTTCTGGGCGAGCTAACACCGGGGAGCTGTTTTTT. The encoded protein is CASSSGRANTGELFF.